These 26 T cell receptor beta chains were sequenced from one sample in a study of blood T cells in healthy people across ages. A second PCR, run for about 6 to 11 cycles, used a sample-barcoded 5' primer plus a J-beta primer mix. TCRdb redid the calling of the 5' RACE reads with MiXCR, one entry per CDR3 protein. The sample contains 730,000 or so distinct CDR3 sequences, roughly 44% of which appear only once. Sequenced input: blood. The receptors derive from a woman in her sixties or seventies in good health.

In DNA, the CDR3 is TGTGCCAGCAGCACTCAACCTCAGGGCCCGGGCACCGGGGAGCTGTTTTTT. Its protein product is CASSTQPQGPGTGELFF. The chain has TRBV13 and TRBJ2-2, with a weak D call TRBD1 (5 bases). Germline V lookup: CDR1 PRHDT, CDR2 FYEKMQ (reference sequence). V was trimmed by 5 bases and J by 4 bases, leaving 20 bases between them. The CDR3 has 17 residues.

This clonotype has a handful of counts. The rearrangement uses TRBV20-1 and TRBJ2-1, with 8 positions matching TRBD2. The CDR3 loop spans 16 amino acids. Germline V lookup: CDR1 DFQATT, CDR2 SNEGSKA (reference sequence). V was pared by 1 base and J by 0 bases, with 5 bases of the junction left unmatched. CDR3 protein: CSARVRAGVSYNEQFF. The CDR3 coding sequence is TGCAGTGCTAGAGTCCGAGCGGGAGTCTCCTACAATGAGCAGTTCTTC.

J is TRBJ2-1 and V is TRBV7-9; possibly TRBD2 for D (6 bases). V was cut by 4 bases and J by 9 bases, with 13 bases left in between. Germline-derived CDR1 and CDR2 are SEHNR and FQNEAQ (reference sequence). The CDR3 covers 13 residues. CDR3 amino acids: CASSSGLPPEQFF. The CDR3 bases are TGTGCCAGCAGCTCGGGACTTCCCCCTGAGCAGTTCTTC. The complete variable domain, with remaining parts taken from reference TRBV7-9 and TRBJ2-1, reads DTGVSQNPRHKITKRGQNVTFRCDPISEHNRLYWYRQTLGQGPEFLTYFQNEAQLEKSRLLSDRFSAERPKGSFSTLEIQRTEQGDSAMYLCASSSGLPPEQFFGPGTRLTVL.

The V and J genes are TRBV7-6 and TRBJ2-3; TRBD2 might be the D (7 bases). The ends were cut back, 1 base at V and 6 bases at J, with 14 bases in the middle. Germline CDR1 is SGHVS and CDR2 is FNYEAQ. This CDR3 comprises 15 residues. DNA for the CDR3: TGTGCCAGCAGCTTAGTCGGCTCGGGGGGCGATACGCAGTATTTT. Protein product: CASSLVGSGGDTQYF. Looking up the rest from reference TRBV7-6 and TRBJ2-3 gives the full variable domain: GAGVSQSPRYKVTKRGQDVALRCDPISGHVSLYWYRQALGQGPEFLTYFNYEAQQDKSGLPNDRFSAERPEGSISTLTIQRTEQRDSAMYRCASSLVGSGGDTQYFGPGTRLTVL.

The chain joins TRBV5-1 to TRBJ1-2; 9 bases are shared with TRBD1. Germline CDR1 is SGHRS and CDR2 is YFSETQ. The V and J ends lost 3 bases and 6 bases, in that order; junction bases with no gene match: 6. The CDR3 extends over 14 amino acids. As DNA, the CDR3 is TGCGCCAGCAGCTCACCGGGACAGGGCCATGGCTACACCTTC. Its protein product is CASSSPGQGHGYTF. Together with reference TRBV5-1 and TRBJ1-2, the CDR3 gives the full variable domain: KAGVTQTPRYLIKTRGQQVTLSCSPISGHRSVSWYQQTPGQGLQFLFEYFSETQRNKGNFPGRFSGRQFSNSRSEMNVSTLELGDSALYLCASSSPGQGHGYTFGSGTRLTVV.

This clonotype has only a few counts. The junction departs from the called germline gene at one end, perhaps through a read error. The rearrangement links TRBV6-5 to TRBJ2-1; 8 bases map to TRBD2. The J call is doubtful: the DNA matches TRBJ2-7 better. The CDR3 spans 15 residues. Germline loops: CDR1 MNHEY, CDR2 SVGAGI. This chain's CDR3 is CASGYQTSGYNEQYF. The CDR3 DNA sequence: TGTGCCAGCGGTTATCAAACTAGCGGCTACAATGAGCAGTACTTC.

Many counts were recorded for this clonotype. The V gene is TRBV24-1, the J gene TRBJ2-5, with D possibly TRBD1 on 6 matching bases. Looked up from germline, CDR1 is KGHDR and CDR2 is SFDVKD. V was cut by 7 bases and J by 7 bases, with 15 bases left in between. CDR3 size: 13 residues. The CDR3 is CATSPGHLGTQYF. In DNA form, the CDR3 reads TGTGCCACCAGCCCGGGACATCTTGGGACCCAGTACTTC.

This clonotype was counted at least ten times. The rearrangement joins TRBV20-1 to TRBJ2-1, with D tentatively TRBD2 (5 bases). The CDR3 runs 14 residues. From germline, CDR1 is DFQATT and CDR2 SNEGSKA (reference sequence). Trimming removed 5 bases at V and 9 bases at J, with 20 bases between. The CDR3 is CSAPHGSPGGEQFF. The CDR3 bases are TGCAGTGCTCCTCACGGGTCTCCTGGAGGTGAGCAGTTCTTC.

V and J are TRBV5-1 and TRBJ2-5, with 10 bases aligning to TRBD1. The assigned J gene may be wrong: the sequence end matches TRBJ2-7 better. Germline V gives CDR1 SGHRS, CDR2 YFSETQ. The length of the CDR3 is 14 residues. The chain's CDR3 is CASRADRGYHEQYF. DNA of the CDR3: TGCGCCAGCAGAGCGGACAGGGGGTACCACGAGCAGTACTTC.

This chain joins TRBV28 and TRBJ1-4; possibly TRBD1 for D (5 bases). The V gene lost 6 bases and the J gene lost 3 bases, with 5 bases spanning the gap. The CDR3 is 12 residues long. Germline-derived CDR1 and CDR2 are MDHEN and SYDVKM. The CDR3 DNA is TGTGCCAGCAGGACAGCTAATGAAAAACTGTTTTTT. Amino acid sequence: CASRTANEKLFF.

The CDR3 loop reads CASSELGGGPVYEQYF. CDR3 bases: TGTGCCAGCAGTGAATTGGGAGGGGGGCCCGTCTACGAGCAGTACTTC. The chain uses TRBV25-1 and TRBJ2-7, with a possible D match to TRBD2 (7 bases). The CDR3 spans 16 residues. The V gene lost 1 base and the J gene lost 3 bases, with 16 bases spanning the gap. Germline CDR1 reads MGHDK; CDR2 reads SYGVNS.

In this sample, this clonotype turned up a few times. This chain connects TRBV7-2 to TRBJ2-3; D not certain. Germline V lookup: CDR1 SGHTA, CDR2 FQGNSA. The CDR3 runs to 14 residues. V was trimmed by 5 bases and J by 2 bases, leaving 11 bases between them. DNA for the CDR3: TGTGCCAGCAGCCCCCCGGCCCTCACAGATACGCAGTATTTT. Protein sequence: CASSPPALTDTQYF.

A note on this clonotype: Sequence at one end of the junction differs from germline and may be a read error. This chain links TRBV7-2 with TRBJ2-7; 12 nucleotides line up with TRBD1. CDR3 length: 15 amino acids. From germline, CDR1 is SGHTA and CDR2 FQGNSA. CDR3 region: CVSRDTGTGGVEQYF. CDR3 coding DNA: TGTGTCAGCAGGGACACCGGGACAGGGGGCGTCGAGCAGTACTTC. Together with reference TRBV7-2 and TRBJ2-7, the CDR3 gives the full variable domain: GAGVSQSPSNKVTEKGKDVELRCDPISGHTALYWYRQSLGQGLEFLIYFQGNSAPDKSGLPSDRFSAERTGGSVSTLTIQRTQQEDSAVYLCVSRDTGTGGVEQYFGPGTRLTVT.

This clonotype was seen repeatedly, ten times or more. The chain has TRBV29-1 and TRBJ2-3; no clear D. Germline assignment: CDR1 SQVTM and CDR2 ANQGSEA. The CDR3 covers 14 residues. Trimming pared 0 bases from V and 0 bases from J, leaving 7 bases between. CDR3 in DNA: TGCAGCGTTGAAGATCGGATCAGCACAGATACGCAGTATTTT. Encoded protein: CSVEDRISTDTQYF.

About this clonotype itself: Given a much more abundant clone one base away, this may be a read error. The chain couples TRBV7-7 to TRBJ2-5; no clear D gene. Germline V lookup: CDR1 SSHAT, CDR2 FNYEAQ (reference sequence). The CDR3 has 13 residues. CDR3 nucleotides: TGTGCTAGCCGCTTACAGCCTGAAGAGACCCAGTACTTC. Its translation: CASRLQPEETQYF.

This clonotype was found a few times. CDR3 loop: CASSLTPGSEAFF. In DNA, the CDR3 is TGTGCCAGCAGCTTAACTCCGGGAAGTGAAGCTTTCTTT. The genes are TRBV7-3 and TRBJ1-1; the D is unclear. CDR3 size: 13 residues. V shed 0 bases and J shed 7 bases, with 9 bases lying between them. Germline V lookup: CDR1 SGHTA, CDR2 FQGTGA.

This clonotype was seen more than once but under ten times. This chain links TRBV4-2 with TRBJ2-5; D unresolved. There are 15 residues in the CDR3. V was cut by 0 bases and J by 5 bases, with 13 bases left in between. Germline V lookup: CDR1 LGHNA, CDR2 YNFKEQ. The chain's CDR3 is CASSQDFTVGETQYF. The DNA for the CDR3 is TGTGCCAGCAGCCAAGATTTTACCGTCGGGGAGACCCAGTACTTC.

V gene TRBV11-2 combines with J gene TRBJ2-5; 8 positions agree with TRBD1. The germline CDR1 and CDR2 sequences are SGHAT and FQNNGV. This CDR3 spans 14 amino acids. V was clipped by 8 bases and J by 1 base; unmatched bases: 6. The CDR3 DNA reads TGTGCCAGCGGCAAGGGACAGGCCCAAGAGACCCAGTACTTC. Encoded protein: CASGKGQAQETQYF.

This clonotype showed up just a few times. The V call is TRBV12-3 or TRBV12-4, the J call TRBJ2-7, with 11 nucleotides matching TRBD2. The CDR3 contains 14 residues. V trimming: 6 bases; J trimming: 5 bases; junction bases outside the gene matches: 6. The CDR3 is CASSPSGGSHEQYF. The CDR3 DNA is TGTGCCAGCAGCCCTAGCGGGGGGTCCCACGAGCAGTACTTC.

As DNA, the CDR3 is TGTGCTAGTCAGCTCGCAGGGAACACTGAAGCTTTCTTT. Encoded protein: CASQLAGNTEAFF. This sequence joins TRBV12-5 and TRBJ1-1, with unresolved D. The CDR3 consists of 13 residues. Trimming shortened V by 8 bases and J by 1 base, and 11 bases separated the two germline ends. Germline-derived CDR1 and CDR2 are LGHNT and FRNRAP.

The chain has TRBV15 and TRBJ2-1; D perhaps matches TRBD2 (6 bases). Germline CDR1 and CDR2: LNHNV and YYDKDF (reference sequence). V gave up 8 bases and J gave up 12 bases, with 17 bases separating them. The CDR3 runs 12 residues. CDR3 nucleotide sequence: TGTGCCACCGCCGGACTAATACATAGGCAGTTCTTC. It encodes CATAGLIHRQFF.

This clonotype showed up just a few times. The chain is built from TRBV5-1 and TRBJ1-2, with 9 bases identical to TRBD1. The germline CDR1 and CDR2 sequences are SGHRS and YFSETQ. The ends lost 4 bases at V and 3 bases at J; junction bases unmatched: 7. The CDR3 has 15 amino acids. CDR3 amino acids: CASSPGGQGHYGYTF. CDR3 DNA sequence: TGCGCCAGCAGCCCGGGGGGACAGGGCCACTATGGCTACACCTTC.

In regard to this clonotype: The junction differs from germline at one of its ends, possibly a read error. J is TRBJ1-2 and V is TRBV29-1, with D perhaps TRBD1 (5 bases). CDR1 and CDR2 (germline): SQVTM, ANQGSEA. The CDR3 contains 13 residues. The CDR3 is CSGGTTVGYGHTF. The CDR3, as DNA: TGCAGCGGGGGAACGACAGTAGGCTATGGCCACACCTTC.

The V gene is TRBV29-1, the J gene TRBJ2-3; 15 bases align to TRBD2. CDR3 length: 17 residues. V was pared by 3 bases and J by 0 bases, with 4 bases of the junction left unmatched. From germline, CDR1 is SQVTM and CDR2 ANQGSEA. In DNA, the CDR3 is TGCAGCGTTGACATGGGACTAGCGGGAGGTAGCACAGATACGCAGTATTTT. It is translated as CSVDMGLAGGSTDTQYF.

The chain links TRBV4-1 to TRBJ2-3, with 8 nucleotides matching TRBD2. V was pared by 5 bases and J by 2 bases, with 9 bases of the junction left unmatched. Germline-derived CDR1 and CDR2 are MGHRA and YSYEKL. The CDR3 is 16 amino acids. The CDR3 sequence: CASSETSGGATDTQYF. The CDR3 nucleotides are TGCGCCAGCAGCGAAACCAGCGGGGGCGCCACAGATACGCAGTATTTT.

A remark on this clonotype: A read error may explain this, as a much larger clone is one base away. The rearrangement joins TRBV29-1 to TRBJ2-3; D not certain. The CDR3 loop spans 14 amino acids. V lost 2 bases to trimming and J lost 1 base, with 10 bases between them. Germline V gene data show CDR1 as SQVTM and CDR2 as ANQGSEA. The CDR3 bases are TGCAGCGTTGAACAAGGGATGGGCACAGATACGCAGTATTTT. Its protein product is CSVEQGMGTDTQYF.